The present T cell receptor (beta chain) was sequenced within a study of Ad26.COV2.S vaccination and SARS-CoV-2 variants. For the study at large: Intramuscular Ad26.COV2.S at 5x10^10 or 1x10^11 viral particles.

Of note for this clone: What it binds is unknown.

Treatment reported: over 15 received Ad26.COV2.S at low or high dose, single or two shots; about 5 received placebo; per-sample allocation not given. Samples came from day 63 after the first vaccine or placebo injection. The table came from immunoSEQ multiplex PCR; TCRdb's copy has only in-frame clones and leaves some out. This sample yields around 400,000 clones, of which around 90% are seen a single time; less than 15% belongs to the top ten. Whole-study findings and limits: Those who received vaccine or placebo ended up with similar non-spike TCR breadth.

This CDR3 spans 12 amino acids. V shed 9 bases and J 8 bases; nucleotides not matched to a gene: 2. Germline assignment: CDR1 MRHNA and CDR2 SNTAGT. The material sequenced was peripheral blood, taken in a trial of Ad26.COV2.S vaccine versus placebo. The sequence was obtained from a person between 18 and 60 years old who received the Ad26.COV2.S COVID-19 vaccine or a placebo. V is TRBV6-4 and J is TRBJ2-1, with 12 bases aligning to TRBD2. The CDR3: CASRTSGDEQFF. In DNA form, the CDR3 reads TGTGCCAGTCGGACTAGCGGGGATGAGCAGTTCTTC.